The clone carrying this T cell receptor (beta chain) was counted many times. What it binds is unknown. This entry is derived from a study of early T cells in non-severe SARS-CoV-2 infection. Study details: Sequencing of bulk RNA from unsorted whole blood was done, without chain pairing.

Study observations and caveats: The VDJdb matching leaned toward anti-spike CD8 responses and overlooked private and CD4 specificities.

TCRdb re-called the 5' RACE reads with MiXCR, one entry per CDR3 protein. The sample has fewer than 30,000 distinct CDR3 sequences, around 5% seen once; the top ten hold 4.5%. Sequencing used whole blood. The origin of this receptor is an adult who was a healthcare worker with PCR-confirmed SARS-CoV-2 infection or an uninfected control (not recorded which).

CDR3 region: CASSEPGEDYGYTF. CDR3 sequence (DNA): TGCGCCAGCAGCGAGCCAGGGGAGGACTATGGCTACACCTTC. This rearrangement joins TRBV5-1 to TRBJ1-2; a weak D match, TRBD1 (6 bases). V was shortened by 4 bases and J by 3 bases, with 13 bases between the two germline ends. Germline loops: CDR1 SGHRS, CDR2 YFSETQ. This CDR3 comprises 14 residues.